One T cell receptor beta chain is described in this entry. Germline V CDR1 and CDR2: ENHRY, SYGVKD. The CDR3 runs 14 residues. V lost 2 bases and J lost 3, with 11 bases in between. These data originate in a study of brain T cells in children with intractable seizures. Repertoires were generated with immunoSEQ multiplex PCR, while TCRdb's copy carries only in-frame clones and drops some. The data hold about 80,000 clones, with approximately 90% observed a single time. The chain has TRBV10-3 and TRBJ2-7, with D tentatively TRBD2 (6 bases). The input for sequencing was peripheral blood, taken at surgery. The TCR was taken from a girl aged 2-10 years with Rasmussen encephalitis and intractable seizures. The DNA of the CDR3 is TGTGCCATCAGTGAGGGAGGGAATCGCTACGAGCAGTACTTC. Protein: CAISEGGNRYEQYF.